This entry lists 20 T cell receptor beta chains sequenced from one sample in a study of blood T cell repertoires in COVID-19. Produced via immunoSEQ multiplex PCR; TCRdb's table is partial and in-frame only. The sample includes approximately 160,000 clones, approximately 79% of them seen just once. The sequenced sample consisted of peripheral blood. The receptors shown here come from an elderly woman with acute or convalescent COVID-19.

V is TRBV19 and J is TRBJ1-1; D call uncertain. V lost 4 bases to trimming and J lost 2 bases, with 8 bases between them. Germline CDR1 LNHDA, CDR2 SQIVND (reference sequence). The CDR3 contains 13 residues. CDR3 loop: CASSSGRNTEAFF. The CDR3, as DNA: TGTGCCAGTAGTAGCGGCCGAAACACTGAAGCTTTCTTT.

This clone has more than one count but fewer than ten. The chain links TRBV2 to TRBJ1-6; D remains unclear. Germline V gene lookup returns CDR1 SNHLY and CDR2 FYNNEI. The CDR3 has 17 amino acids. Trimming took 1 base from V and 7 from J, leaving 17 bases between them. The CDR3, as DNA: TGTGCCAGCAGTGAAGGAAGGGAGGTTAATTTCAATTCACCCCTCCACTTT. It specifies CASSEGREVNFNSPLHF.

J is TRBJ1-6 and V is TRBV2; no definite D call. CDR3 length: 14 residues. Germline values: CDR1 SNHLY, CDR2 FYNNEI. Trimming shortened V by 6 bases and J by 7 bases, and 13 bases separated the two germline ends. The CDR3 protein is CASSAGSSNSPLHF. CDR3 sequence (DNA): TGTGCCAGCAGCGCCGGGTCGTCGAATTCACCCCTCCACTTT.

The chain links TRBV5-1 to TRBJ1-3; D gene unclear. V gave up 4 bases and J gave up 0 bases, with 11 bases separating them. The germline CDR1 and CDR2 sequences are SGHRS and YFSETQ. The CDR3 is made up of 15 amino acids. CDR3 protein: CASSPDMFSGNTIYF. CDR3 nucleotide sequence: TGCGCCAGCAGCCCAGACATGTTCTCTGGAAACACCATATATTTT.

The V call is TRBV28, the J call TRBJ1-3; possibly TRBD1 for D (6 bases). Looked up from germline, CDR1 is MDHEN and CDR2 is SYDVKM. Trimming removed 7 bases at V and 8 bases at J, with 18 bases between. The length of the CDR3 is 14 residues. This CDR3 reads CASTQGLGIDTIYF. The CDR3 bases are TGTGCCAGCACCCAGGGGCTTGGAATAGACACCATATATTTT.

The V gene is TRBV5-4, the J gene TRBJ1-1, with 7 bases lining up with TRBD1. In germline, CDR1 is SGHNT, CDR2 YYREEE (reference sequence). The CDR3 totals 15 residues. Losses at the gene ends were 5 bases for V and 5 bases for J; bases not matched to a gene: 12. This chain's CDR3 is CASRPTGSEPTEAFF. As DNA, the CDR3 is TGTGCCAGCAGACCGACAGGGTCCGAACCTACTGAAGCTTTCTTT. Supplemented by reference TRBV5-4 and TRBJ1-1, the full variable domain reads ETGVTQSPTHLIKTRGQQVTLRCSSQSGHNTVSWYQQALGQGPQFIFQYYREEENGRGNFPPRFSGLQFPNYSSELNVNALELDDSALYLCASRPTGSEPTEAFFGQGTRLTVV.

V and J are TRBV5-1 and TRBJ2-5; 9 nucleotides match TRBD1. Germline CDR1 is SGHRS and CDR2 is YFSETQ. The CDR3 has 16 residues. Germline trimming cut 1 base from V and 5 bases from J; bases unmatched to any gene: 9. CDR3 protein: CASSLNPQGARETQYF. The CDR3 coding sequence is TGCGCCAGCAGCTTGAATCCACAGGGGGCGAGGGAGACCCAGTACTTC.

The chain links TRBV24-1 to TRBJ1-2, with D possibly being TRBD1 (5 bases). The CDR3 has 13 residues. CDR1 KGHDR and CDR2 SFDVKD come from the germline V gene. V was clipped by 5 bases and J by 2 bases, with 8 bases between them. The CDR3 loop is CATSVGLNYGYTF. The DNA for the CDR3 is TGTGCCACCAGTGTGGGGCTCAACTATGGCTACACCTTC.

The chain employs TRBV7-3 and TRBJ2-1; D is possibly TRBD1 (6 bases). The CDR3 sequence is 15 residues long. Germline lookup yields CDR1 SGHTA and CDR2 FQGTGA. The V and J ends lost 0 bases and 9 bases respectively, with 15 bases between them. The DNA for the CDR3 is TGTGCCAGCAGCTTAACGGGACACCTCTCCAGTGAGCAGTTCTTC. Its protein is CASSLTGHLSSEQFF.

The V call is TRBV19, the J call TRBJ2-7; TRBD1 matches 9 bases. This CDR3 comprises 15 residues. The germline V gene has CDR1 LNHDA and CDR2 SQIVND (reference sequence). The trim removed 5 bases at V and 3 bases at J, leaving 8 bases unmatched. CDR3 in amino acids: CASSPRDRVFYEQYF. The CDR3 region has the DNA TGTGCCAGTAGTCCGAGGGACAGGGTCTTCTACGAGCAGTACTTC.

The genes are TRBV28 and TRBJ1-1; D is unclear. This CDR3 has 14 amino acids. Trimming cost V 7 bases and J 5 bases, with 17 bases left between them. CDR1 MDHEN and CDR2 SYDVKM come from the germline V gene. The chain's CDR3 is CASTVTAGVTEAFF. CDR3 in DNA: TGTGCCAGCACCGTCACAGCGGGAGTAACTGAAGCTTTCTTT. Based on the CDR3 plus reference TRBV28 and TRBJ1-1, the full variable domain is DVKVTQSSRYLVKRTGEKVFLECVQDMDHENMFWYRQDPGLGLRLIYFSYDVKMKEKGDIPEGYSVSREKKERFSLILESASTNQTSMYLCASTVTAGVTEAFFGQGTRLTVV.

This clone was detected once. This sample also contains other DNA sequences that code for the same CDR3. This chain joins TRBV7-2 and TRBJ2-5, with 12 bases fitting TRBD2. Germline-derived CDR1 and CDR2 are SGHTA and FQGNSA. Trimming removed 2 bases from V and 2 bases from J; junction bases left unmatched: 0. This CDR3 is 15 amino acids long. Written as DNA, the CDR3 is TGTGCCAGCAGCTTACTAGCGGGGGGGCAAGAGACCCAGTACTTC. Translated: CASSLLAGGQETQYF. Full variable domain (rest looked up from reference TRBV7-2 and TRBJ2-5): GAGVSQSPSNKVTEKGKDVELRCDPISGHTALYWYRQSLGQGLEFLIYFQGNSAPDKSGLPSDRFSAERTGGSVSTLTIQRTQQEDSAVYLCASSLLAGGQETQYFGPGTRLLVL.

This clone was seen a few times. This chain links TRBV2 with TRBJ1-5; 10 nucleotides align to TRBD1. Trimming removed 5 bases from V and 10 bases from J; junction bases left unmatched: 8. This CDR3 contains 14 residues. CDR1 SNHLY and CDR2 FYNNEI come from the germline V gene. The CDR3 is CASSQYGTGDPQHF. The CDR3 bases are TGTGCCAGCAGTCAATACGGGACAGGGGACCCCCAGCATTTT.

This sequence joins TRBV19 and TRBJ2-1; TRBD2 aligns across 10 bases. V was clipped by 10 bases and J by 10 bases; unmatched bases: 13. CDR1 and CDR2 (germline): LNHDA, SQIVND (reference sequence). The CDR3 length is 14 residues. In DNA, the CDR3 is TGTGCCACCTATAGCGGGGGGCGGCTCAGCGAGCAGTTCTTC. It codes for CATYSGGRLSEQFF.

This clone was seen only once. V is TRBV5-4 and J is TRBJ2-7; D unclear. The CDR3 covers 13 residues. V gave up 4 bases and J gave up 5 bases, with 13 bases separating them. Germline V gives CDR1 SGHNT, CDR2 YYREEE (reference sequence). The CDR3 is CASSPIPADEQYF. The CDR3 coding sequence is TGTGCCAGCAGCCCTATTCCGGCGGACGAGCAGTACTTC.

The chain is built from TRBV5-5 and TRBJ1-5, with TRBD1 matching over 8 bases. The CDR3 is 16 amino acids. Unmatched junction bases numbered 7, after V lost 5 bases and J lost 0 bases. Germline V gene sequence: CDR1 SGHKS, CDR2 YYEKEE (reference sequence). CDR3 nucleotide sequence: TGTGCCAGCAGTCCAGGGGGCCTTTATAGCAATCAGCCCCAGCATTTT. Translation gives CASSPGGLYSNQPQHF.

This chain connects TRBV14 to TRBJ2-1; TRBD2 aligns across 13 bases. The CDR3 runs to 15 residues. J lost 7 bases, V lost 4 bases, and 4 bases had no gene match. Germline V gives CDR1 SGHDN, CDR2 FVKESK. The chain's CDR3 is CASSPGLAGWNEQFF. DNA of the CDR3: TGTGCCAGCAGCCCGGGACTAGCGGGGTGGAATGAGCAGTTCTTC.

The chain joins TRBV5-1 to TRBJ2-1, with 13 positions matching TRBD2. Losses at the gene ends were 4 bases for V and 7 bases for J; bases not matched to a gene: 8. The germline CDR1 and CDR2 sequences are SGHRS and YFSETQ. This CDR3 is built from 16 residues. CDR3 nucleotides: TGCGCCAGCAGCCCCTTACTAGCGGGAGGGCCTAATGAGCAGTTCTTC. Translated, it gives CASSPLLAGGPNEQFF.

This chain connects TRBV30 to TRBJ1-6, with 10 bases matching TRBD1. Per the germline V gene, CDR1 is GTSNPN and CDR2 is SVGIG (reference sequence). The CDR3 loop spans 14 amino acids. Trimming took 3 bases from V and 8 from J; bases not matched to a gene: 4. CDR3 DNA sequence: TGTGCCTGGAGCCCGGGACAGGGGTATTCACCCCTCCACTTT. Its translation is CAWSPGQGYSPLHF. The whole variable domain, remainder taken from reference TRBV30 and TRBJ1-6, is SQTIHQWPATLVQPVGSPLSLECTVEGTSNPNLYWYRQAAGRGLQLLFYSVGIGQISSEVPQNLSASRPQDRQFILSSKKLLLSDSGFYLCAWSPGQGYSPLHFGNGTRLTVT.

The chain carries TRBV30 and TRBJ1-1, with D hard to call. Deletions cut 0 bases from V and 5 bases from J, with 7 bases between. This CDR3 region has 12 residues. CDR1 GTSNPN and CDR2 SVGIG come from the germline V gene (reference sequence). The CDR3 protein is CAWSVIVTEAFF. DNA for the CDR3: TGTGCCTGGAGTGTAATAGTGACTGAAGCTTTCTTT.